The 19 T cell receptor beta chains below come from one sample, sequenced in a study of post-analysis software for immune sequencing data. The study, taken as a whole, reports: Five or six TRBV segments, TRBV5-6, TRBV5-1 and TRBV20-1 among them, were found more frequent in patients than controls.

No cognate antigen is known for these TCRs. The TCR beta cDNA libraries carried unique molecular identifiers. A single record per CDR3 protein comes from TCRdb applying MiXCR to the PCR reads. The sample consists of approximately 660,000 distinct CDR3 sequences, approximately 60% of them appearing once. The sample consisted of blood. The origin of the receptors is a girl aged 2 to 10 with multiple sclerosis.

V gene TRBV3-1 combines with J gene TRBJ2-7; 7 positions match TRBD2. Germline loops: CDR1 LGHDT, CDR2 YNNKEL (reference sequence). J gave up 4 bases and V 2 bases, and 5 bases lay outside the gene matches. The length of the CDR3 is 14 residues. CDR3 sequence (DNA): TGTGCCAGCAGCCAAAACGGGGAGGGGTACGAGCAGTACTTC. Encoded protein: CASSQNGEGYEQYF.

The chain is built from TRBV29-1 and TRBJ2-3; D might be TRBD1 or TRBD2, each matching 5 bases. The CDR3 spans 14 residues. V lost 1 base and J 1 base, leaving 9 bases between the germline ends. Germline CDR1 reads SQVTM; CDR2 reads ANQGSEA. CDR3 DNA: TGCAGCGTTGAAGTCGGGGCAGGCACAGATACGCAGTATTTT. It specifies CSVEVGAGTDTQYF.

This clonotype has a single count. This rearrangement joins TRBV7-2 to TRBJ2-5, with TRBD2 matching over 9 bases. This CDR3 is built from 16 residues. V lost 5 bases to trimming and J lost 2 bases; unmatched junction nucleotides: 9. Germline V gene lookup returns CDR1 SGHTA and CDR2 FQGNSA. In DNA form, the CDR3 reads TGTGCCAGCAGCCCCCCCGGACTAGCGTCTCAAGAGACCCAGTACTTC. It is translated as CASSPPGLASQETQYF.

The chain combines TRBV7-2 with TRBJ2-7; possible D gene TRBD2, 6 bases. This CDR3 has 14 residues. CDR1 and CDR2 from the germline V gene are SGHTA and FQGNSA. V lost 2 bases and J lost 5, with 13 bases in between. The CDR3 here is CASSLNGRTNEQYF. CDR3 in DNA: TGTGCCAGCAGCTTAAACGGGAGAACCAACGAGCAGTACTTC.

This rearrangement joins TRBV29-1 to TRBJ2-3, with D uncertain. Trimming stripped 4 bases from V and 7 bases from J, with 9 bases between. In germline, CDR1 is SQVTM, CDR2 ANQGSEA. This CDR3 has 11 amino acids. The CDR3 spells CSVGIGNTQYF. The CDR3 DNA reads TGCAGCGTTGGGATTGGGAATACGCAGTATTTT.

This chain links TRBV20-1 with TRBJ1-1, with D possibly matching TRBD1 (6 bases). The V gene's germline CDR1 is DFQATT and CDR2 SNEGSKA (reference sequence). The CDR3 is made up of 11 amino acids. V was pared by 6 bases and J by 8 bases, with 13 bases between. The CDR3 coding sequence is TGCAGTGCCCACAGGGAACTCGAAGCTTTCTTT. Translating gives CSAHRELEAFF.

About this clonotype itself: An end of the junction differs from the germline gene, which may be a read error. The CDR3 here is CTSSLGSPYIEQFF. Here the CDR3 DNA reads TGTACCAGCAGTCTAGGGTCGCCCTACATTGAGCAGTTCTTC. J is TRBJ2-1 and V is TRBV6-2 or TRBV6-3, with unresolved D. CDR1 is MNHEY and CDR2 is SVGEGT in the germline V gene. The CDR3 has 14 amino acids.

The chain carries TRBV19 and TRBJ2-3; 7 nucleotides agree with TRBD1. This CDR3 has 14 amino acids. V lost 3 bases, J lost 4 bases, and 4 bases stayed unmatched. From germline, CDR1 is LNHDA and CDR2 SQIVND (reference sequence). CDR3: CASSILQGADTQYF. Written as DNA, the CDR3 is TGTGCCAGTAGTATCCTCCAGGGGGCAGATACGCAGTATTTT.

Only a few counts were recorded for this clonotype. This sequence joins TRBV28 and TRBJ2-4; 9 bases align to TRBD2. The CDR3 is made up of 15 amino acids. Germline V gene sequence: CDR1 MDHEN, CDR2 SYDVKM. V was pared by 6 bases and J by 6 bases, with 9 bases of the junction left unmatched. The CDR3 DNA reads TGTGCCAGCAGCCCCCGGGGTAGCGGGAGAAACATTCAGTACTTC. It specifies CASSPRGSGRNIQYF.

CDR3 amino acids: CATGGNEQFF. CDR3 nucleotides: TGTGCCACTGGGGGTAATGAGCAGTTCTTC. This sequence joins TRBV10-3 and TRBJ2-1; perhaps D is TRBD1 or TRBD2 (5 bases each). This CDR3 has 10 residues. The V gene's germline CDR1 is ENHRY and CDR2 SYGVKD. V shed 10 bases and J shed 7 bases, with 8 bases lying between them.

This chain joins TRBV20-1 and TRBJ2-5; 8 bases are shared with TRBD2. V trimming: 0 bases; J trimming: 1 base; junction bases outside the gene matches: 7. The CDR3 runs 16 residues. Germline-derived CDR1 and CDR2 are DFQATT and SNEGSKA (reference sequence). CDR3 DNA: TGCAGTGCTAGAGATCTAAGCGGGGGTCGCCAAGAGACCCAGTACTTC. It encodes CSARDLSGGRQETQYF.

The CDR3 is CASSQVWLGQGKNIQYF. CDR3 coding DNA: TGCGCCAGCAGCCAAGTTTGGTTGGGACAGGGCAAAAACATTCAGTACTTC. The V call is TRBV4-1, the J call TRBJ2-5; TRBD1 matches at 9 bases. The DNA matches TRBJ2-4 better at its end, which makes the J call doubtful. CDR1 MGHRA and CDR2 YSYEKL come from the germline V gene. The CDR3 runs to 17 residues.

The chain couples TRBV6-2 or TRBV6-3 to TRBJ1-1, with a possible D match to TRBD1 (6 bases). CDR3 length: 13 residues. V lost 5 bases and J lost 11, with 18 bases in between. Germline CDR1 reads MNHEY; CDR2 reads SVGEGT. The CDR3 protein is CASSAQQGGSAFF. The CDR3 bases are TGTGCCAGCAGTGCCCAACAGGGAGGGTCGGCTTTCTTT.

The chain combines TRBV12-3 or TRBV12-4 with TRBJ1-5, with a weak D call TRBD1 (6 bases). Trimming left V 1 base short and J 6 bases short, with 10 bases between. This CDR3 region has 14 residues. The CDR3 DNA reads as TGTGCCAGCAGTTTAGGGGGGCGCGGTCAGCCCCAGCATTTT. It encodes CASSLGGRGQPQHF.

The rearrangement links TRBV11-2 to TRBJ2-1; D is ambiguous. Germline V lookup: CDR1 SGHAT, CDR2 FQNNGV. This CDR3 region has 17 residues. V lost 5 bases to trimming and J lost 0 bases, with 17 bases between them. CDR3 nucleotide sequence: TGTGCCAGCAGCCGCTCCCACCGGATCAGCTCCTACAATGAGCAGTTCTTC. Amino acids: CASSRSHRISSYNEQFF.

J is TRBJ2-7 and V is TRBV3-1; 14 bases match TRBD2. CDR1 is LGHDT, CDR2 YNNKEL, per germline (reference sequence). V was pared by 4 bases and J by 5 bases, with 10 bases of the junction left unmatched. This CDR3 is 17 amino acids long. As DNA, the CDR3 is TGTGCCAGCAGCCTCCTTGGGACTAGCGGGAGAGGCAACGAGCAGTACTTC. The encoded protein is CASSLLGTSGRGNEQYF.

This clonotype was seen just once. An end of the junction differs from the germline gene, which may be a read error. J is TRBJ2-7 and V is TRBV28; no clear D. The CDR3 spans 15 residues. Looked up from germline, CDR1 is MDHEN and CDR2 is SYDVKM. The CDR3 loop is CASSLKWNSYNEQYF. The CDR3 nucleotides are TGTGCTAGCAGCCTTAAGTGGAACTCCTACAATGAGCAGTACTTC.

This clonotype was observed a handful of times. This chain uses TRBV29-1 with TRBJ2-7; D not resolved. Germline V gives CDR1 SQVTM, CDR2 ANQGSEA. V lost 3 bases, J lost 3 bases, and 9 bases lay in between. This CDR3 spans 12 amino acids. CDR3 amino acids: CSVEVSFYEQYF. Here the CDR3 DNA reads TGCAGCGTTGAGGTCTCCTTCTACGAGCAGTACTTC.

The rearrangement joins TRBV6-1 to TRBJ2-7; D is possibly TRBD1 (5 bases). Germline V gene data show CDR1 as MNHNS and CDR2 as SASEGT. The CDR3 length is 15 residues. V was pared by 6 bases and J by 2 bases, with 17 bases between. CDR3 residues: CASSVSSTATYEQYF. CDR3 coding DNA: TGTGCCAGCAGCGTGTCGTCGACAGCCACCTACGAGCAGTACTTC.